The sequence of this T cell receptor beta chain was determined in a study of blood T cell repertoires in COVID-19. The wider study: The United States, Italy and Spain provided the acute and convalescent COVID-19 samples.

The CDR3 is made up of 16 amino acids. Trimming removed 0 bases from V and 3 bases from J; junction bases left unmatched: 2. In germline, CDR1 is KGHSH, CDR2 LQKENI. In the authors' methods: Amplifying reference gene primers gave estimates of nucleated cell counts. Clones were read by immunoSEQ multiplex PCR, and TCRdb kept only the in-frame ones, dropping some. Clone size and V and J calls were adopted from that table, with D and trimming inferred from the DNA. The table records around 160,000 clones, approximately 90% of them present only once. J is TRBJ1-3 and V is TRBV18, with 10 bases matching TRBD1. Sequencing was done on a sample of peripheral blood. The TCR sequence derives from a young man with acute or convalescent COVID-19. The CDR3 loop is CASSPPGQGYGNTIYF. DNA of the CDR3: TGTGCCAGCTCACCACCGGGACAGGGGTATGGAAACACCATATATTTT.